This T cell receptor beta chain came from a study of T-cell reconstitution after alpha-beta-depleted transplantation in children. V dropped 4 bases and J dropped 4; count of bases not matched to a gene: 7. CDR1 and CDR2 (germline): LGHNA, YNFKEQ. The length of the CDR3 is 15 residues. A library of TCRbeta sequences, prepared with unique molecular identifiers, was generated. Using its own MiXCR run on the PCR reads, TCRdb lists one record per CDR3 protein. This repertoire shows about 460,000 distinct CDR3 sequences, around 12% found once; its top ten account for about 5%. Ten or more counts support this clonotype.

The receptor was derived from a human donor who donated a stem cell graft to a child with combined immunodeficiency. This specimen consisted of PBMCs from the stem cell graft donor, obtained from the stem cell graft. The V and J genes are TRBV4-2 and TRBJ1-1; 9 nucleotides align to TRBD1. The CDR3 sequence is CASSPTGGLSTEAFF. The CDR3 DNA reads TGTGCCAGCAGCCCTACAGGGGGCTTGAGCACTGAAGCTTTCTTT.